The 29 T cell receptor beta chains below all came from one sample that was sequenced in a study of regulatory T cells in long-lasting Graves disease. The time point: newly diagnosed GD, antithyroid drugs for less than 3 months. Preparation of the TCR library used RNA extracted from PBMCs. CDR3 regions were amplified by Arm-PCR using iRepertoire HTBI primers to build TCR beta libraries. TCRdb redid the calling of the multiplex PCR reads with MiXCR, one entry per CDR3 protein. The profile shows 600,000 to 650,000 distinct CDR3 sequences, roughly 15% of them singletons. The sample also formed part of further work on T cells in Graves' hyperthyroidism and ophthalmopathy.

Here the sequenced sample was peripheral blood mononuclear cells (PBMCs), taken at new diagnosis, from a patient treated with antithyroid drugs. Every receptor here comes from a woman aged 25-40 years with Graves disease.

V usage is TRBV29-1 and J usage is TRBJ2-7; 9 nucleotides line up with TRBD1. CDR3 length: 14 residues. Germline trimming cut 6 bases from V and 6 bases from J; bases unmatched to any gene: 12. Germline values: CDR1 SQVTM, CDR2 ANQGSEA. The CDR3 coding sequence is TGCAGCGTCAGAACCGGGACAGGGCAGGGCGAGCAGTACTTC. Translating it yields CSVRTGTGQGEQYF.

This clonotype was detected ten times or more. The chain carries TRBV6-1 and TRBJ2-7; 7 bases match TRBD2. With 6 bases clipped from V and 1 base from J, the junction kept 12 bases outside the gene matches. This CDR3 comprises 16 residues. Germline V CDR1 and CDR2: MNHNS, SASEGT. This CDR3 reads CASSPHYSGDSYEQYF. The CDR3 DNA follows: TGTGCCAGCAGCCCTCATTACAGCGGGGATTCCTACGAGCAGTACTTC.

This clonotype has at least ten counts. The CDR3 protein is CASSFITGTSFQYF. The CDR3 nucleotides read TGTGCCAGCAGTTTCATCACAGGCACGAGCTTCCAGTACTTC. The V call is TRBV28, the J call TRBJ2-5; TRBD1 might be the D (5 bases). The length of the CDR3 is 14 residues. Deletions cut 3 bases from V and 10 bases from J, with 18 bases between. Germline lookup yields CDR1 MDHEN and CDR2 SYDVKM.

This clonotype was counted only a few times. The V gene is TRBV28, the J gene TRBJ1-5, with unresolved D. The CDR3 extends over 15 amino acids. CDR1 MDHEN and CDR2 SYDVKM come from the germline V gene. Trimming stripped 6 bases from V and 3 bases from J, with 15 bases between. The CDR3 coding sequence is TGTGCCAGCAGCCAAGATCGTCGGAACAATCAGCCCCAGCATTTT. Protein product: CASSQDRRNNQPQHF. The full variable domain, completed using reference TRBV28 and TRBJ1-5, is DVKVTQSSRYLVKRTGEKVFLECVQDMDHENMFWYRQDPGLGLRLIYFSYDVKMKEKGDIPEGYSVSREKKERFSLILESASTNQTSMYLCASSQDRRNNQPQHFGDGTRLSIL.

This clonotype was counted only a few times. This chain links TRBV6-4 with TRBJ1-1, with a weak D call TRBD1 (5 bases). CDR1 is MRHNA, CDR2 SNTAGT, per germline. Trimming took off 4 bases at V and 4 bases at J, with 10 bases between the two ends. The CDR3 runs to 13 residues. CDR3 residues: CASSVGDGTEAFF. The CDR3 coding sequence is TGTGCCAGCAGTGTAGGGGATGGCACTGAAGCTTTCTTT.

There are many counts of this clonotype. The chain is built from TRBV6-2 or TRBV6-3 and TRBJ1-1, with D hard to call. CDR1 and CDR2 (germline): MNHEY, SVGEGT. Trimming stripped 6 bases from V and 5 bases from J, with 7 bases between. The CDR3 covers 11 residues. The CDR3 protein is CASRRGTEAFF. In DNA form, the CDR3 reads TGTGCCAGCAGAAGAGGGACTGAAGCTTTCTTT.

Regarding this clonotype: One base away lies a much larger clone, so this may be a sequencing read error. The CDR3 coding sequence is TGTGCCAGTCATAGAACAGGGGACTACGAGCAGTACTTC. Translation gives CASHRTGDYEQYF. The V call is TRBV6-1, the J call TRBJ2-7, with 7 bases matching TRBD1. The germline gives CDR1 MNHNS, CDR2 SASEGT. Germline trimming cut 9 bases from V and 3 bases from J; bases unmatched to any gene: 8. The CDR3 is 13 amino acids.

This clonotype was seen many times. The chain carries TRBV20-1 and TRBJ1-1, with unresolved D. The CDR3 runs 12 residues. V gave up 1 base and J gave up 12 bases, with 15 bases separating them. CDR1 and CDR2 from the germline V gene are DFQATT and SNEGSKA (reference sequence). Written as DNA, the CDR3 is TGCAGTGCTAGAGTCGGCAGTATTGGGCCTTTCTTT. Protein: CSARVGSIGPFF.

The CDR3 is CASRTEPGGTGELFF. DNA for the CDR3: TGTGCCAGTAGGACCGAGCCAGGGGGCACCGGGGAGCTGTTTTTT. The V and J genes are TRBV19 and TRBJ2-2; 7 bases match TRBD1. The CDR3 is made up of 15 amino acids. The trim removed 6 bases at V and 4 bases at J, leaving 8 bases unmatched. CDR1 is LNHDA, CDR2 SQIVND, per germline (reference sequence). The full variable domain, completed using reference TRBV19 and TRBJ2-2, is DGGITQSPKYLFRKEGQNVTLSCEQNLNHDAMYWYRQDPGQGLRLIYYSQIVNDFQKGDIAEGYSVSREKKESFPLTVTSAQKNPTAFYLCASRTEPGGTGELFFGEGSRLTVL.

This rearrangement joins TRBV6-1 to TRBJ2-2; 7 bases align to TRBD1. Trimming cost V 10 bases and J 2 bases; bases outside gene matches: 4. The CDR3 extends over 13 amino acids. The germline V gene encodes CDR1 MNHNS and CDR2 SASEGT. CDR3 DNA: TGTGCCACCCGGGACAGTAACACCGGGGAGCTGTTTTTT. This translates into CATRDSNTGELFF.

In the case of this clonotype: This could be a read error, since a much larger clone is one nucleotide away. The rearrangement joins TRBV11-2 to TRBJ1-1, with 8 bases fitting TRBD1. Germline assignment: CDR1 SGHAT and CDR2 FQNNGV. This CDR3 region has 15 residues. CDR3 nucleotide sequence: TGTACCAGCAGCCTAGCACCGGGACAGGAGCCCTCTGCTTTCTTT. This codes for CTSSLAPGQEPSAFF.

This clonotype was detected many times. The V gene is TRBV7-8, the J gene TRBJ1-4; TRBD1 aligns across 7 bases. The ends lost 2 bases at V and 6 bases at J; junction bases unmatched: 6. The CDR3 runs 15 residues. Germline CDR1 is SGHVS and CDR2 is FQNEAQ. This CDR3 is CASSLTRTGDEKLFF. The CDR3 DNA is TGTGCCAGCAGCTTAACTCGGACAGGAGATGAAAAACTGTTTTTT.

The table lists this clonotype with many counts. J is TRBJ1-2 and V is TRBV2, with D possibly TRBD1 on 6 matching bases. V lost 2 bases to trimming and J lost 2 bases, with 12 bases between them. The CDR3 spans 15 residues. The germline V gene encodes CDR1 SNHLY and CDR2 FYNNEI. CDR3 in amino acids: CASSEPSTGNYGYTF. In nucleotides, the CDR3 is TGTGCCAGCAGTGAACCAAGTACAGGGAACTATGGCTACACCTTC.

DNA for the CDR3: TGCGCCAGCAGCCAAGTGTTTTTCCGGGGGCCGCAGCCCCAGCATTTT. Amino acid sequence: CASSQVFFRGPQPQHF. The chain carries TRBV4-1 and TRBJ1-5; tentative D call: TRBD1 (6 bases). CDR3 length: 16 amino acids. Germline V CDR1 and CDR2: MGHRA, YSYEKL. The ends were cut back, 1 base at V and 7 bases at J, with 17 bases in the middle.

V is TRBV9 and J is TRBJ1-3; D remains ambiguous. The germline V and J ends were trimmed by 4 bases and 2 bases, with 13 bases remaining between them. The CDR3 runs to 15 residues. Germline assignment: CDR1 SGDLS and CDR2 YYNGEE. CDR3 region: CASSSTPETGNTIYF. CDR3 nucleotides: TGTGCCAGCAGCTCTACCCCAGAAACTGGAAACACCATATATTTT.

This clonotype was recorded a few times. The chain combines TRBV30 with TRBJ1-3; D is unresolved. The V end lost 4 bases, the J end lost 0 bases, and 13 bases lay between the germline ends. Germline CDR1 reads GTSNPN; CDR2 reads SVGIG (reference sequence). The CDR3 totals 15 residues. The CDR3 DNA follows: TGTGCCTGGATTCCCAGGACTTACTCTGGAAACACCATATATTTT. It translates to CAWIPRTYSGNTIYF.

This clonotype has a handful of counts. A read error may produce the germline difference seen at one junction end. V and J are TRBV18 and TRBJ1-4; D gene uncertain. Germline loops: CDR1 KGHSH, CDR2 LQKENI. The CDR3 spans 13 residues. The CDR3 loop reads CVSSHTINEKLFF. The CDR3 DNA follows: TGTGTCAGCTCACACACAATTAATGAAAAACTGTTTTTT.

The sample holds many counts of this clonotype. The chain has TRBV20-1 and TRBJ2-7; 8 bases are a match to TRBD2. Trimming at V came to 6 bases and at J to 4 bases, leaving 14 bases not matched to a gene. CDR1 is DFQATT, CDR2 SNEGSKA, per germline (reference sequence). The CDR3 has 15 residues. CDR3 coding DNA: TGCAGTGCCCCCGAGACTAGCGCCATTCGTTACGAGCAGTACTTC. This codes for CSAPETSAIRYEQYF.

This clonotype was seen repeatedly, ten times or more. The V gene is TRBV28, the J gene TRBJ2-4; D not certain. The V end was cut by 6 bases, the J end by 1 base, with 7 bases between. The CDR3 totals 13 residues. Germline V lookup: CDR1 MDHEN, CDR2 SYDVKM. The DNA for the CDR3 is TGTGCCAGCAGGGGCGCCGCCAAAAACATTCAGTACTTC. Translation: CASRGAAKNIQYF. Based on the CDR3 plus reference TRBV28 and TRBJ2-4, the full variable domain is DVKVTQSSRYLVKRTGEKVFLECVQDMDHENMFWYRQDPGLGLRLIYFSYDVKMKEKGDIPEGYSVSREKKERFSLILESASTNQTSMYLCASRGAAKNIQYFGAGTRLSVL.

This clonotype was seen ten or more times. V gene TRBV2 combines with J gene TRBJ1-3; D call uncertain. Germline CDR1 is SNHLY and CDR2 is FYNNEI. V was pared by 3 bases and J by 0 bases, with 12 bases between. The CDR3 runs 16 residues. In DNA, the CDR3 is TGTGCCAGCAGTGACGGCAGAACCTACTCTGGAAACACCATATATTTT. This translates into CASSDGRTYSGNTIYF.

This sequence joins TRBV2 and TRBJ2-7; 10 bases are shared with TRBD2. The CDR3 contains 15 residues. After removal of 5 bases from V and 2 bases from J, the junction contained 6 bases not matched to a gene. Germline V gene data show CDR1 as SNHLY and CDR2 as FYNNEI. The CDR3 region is CASSRRTSGPYEQYF. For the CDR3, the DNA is TGTGCCAGCAGTAGGCGGACTAGCGGACCCTACGAGCAGTACTTC.

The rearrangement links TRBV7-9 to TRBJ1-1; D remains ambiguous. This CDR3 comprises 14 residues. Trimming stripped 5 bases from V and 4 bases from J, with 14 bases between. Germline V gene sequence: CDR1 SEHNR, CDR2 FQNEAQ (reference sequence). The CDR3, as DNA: TGTGCCAGCAGCATCAGCCGGCCCGGCACTGAAGCTTTCTTT. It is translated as CASSISRPGTEAFF. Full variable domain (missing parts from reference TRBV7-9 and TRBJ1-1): DTGVSQNPRHKITKRGQNVTFRCDPISEHNRLYWYRQTLGQGPEFLTYFQNEAQLEKSRLLSDRFSAERPKGSFSTLEIQRTEQGDSAMYLCASSISRPGTEAFFGQGTRLTVV.

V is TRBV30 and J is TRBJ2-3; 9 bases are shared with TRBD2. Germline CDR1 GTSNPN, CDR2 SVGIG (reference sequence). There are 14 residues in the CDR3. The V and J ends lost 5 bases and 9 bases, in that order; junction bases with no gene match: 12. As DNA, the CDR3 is TGTGCCTGGGATAGCGGGGGCAACATTGGGACGCAGTATTTT. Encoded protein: CAWDSGGNIGTQYF.

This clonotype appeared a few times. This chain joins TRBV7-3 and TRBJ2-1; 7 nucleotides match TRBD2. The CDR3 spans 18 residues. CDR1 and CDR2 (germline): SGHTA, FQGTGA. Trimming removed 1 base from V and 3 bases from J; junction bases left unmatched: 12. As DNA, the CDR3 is TGTGCCAGCAGCTTAAAAGGACTCCGGGAGGTCAACTACAATGAGCAGTTCTTC. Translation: CASSLKGLREVNYNEQFF.

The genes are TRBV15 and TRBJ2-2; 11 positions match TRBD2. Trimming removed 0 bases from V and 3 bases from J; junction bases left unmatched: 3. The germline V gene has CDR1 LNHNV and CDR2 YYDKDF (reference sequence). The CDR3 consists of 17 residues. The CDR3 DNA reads TGTGCCACCAGCAGAGACTTTAGCGGGAGGGACACCGGGGAGCTGTTTTTT. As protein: CATSRDFSGRDTGELFF. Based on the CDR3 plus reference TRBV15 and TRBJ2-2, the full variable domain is DAMVIQNPRYQVTQFGKPVTLSCSQTLNHNVMYWYQQKSSQAPKLLFHYYDKDFNNEADTPDNFQSRRPNTSFCFLDIRSPGLGDTAMYLCATSRDFSGRDTGELFFGEGSRLTVL.

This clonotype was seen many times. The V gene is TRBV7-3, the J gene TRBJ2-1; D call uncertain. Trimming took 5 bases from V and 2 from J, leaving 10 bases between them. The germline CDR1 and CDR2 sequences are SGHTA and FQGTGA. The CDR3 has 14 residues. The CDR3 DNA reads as TGTGCCAGCAGCGCTACCCCTCCCTACAATGAGCAGTTCTTC. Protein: CASSATPPYNEQFF.

CDR3 in amino acids: CASSHIPTGTGAGGYTF. DNA for the CDR3: TGTGCCAGCAGCCACATCCCGACCGGGACAGGGGCTGGAGGCTACACCTTC. The chain carries TRBV6-1 and TRBJ1-2, with 10 positions matching TRBD1. The CDR3 totals 17 residues. Germline CDR1 is MNHNS and CDR2 is SASEGT. The ends lost 6 bases at V and 8 bases at J; junction bases unmatched: 18.

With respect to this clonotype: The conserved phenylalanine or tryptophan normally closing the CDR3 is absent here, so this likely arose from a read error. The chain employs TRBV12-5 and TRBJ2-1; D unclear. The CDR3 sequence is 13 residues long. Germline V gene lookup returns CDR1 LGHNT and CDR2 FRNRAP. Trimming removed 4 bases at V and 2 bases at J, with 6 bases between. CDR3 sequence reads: CASGSSTYNEQFL. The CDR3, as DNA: TGTGCTAGTGGTTCCTCCACCTACAATGAGCAGTTCCTC.

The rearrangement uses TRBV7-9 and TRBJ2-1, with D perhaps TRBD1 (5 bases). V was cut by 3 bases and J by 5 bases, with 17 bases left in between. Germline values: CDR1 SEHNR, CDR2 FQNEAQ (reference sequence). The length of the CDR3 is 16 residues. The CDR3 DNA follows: TGTGCCAGCAGCTTCCTTCCGGCCCTAGGGGACAATGAGCAGTTCTTC. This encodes CASSFLPALGDNEQFF.